This TCR beta chain came from a study of vaccination effects on CD4 cells after COVID-19. Method: immunoSEQ multiplex PCR; TCRdb's copy keeps in-frame clones and lacks some. This sample has about 71,000 clones, with roughly three quarters found just once. V was clipped by 5 bases and J by 4 bases, with 6 bases between them. CDR3 length: 11 residues. CDR1 is MNHEY and CDR2 is SVGAGI in the germline V gene. Antigen-specific CD4+ T cells expanded by the ViraFEST assay with viral peptide pools were then sequenced. Isolating CD4+ T cells followed about 10 days of culture. The study found no prior SARS-CoV-2 infection in the vaccine recipients, who tested negative for nucleocapsid antibodies. Comments on this clone: Its antigen is currently unknown.

The receptor was isolated from a human donor who received a COVID-19 vaccine. The genes are TRBV6-5 and TRBJ2-7; no clear D. The sequencing used CD4+ T cells from PBMCs cultured with HCoV-OC43 spike peptides, collected before COVID-19 vaccination. Sample subset: HCoV-OC43 spike overlapping peptide pool stimulation. The CDR3 sequence: CASSRRYEQYV. CDR3 bases: TGTGCCAGCAGTAGACGATACGAGCAGTACGTC.